This T cell receptor (beta chain) was captured in a study of T cell changes during pregnancy in multiple sclerosis. Losses at the gene ends were 1 base for V and 3 bases for J; bases not matched to a gene: 4. Germline CDR1 is PRHDT and CDR2 is FYEKMQ (reference sequence). The CDR3 has 15 amino acids. Only in-frame clones appear in the TCRdb table, and some are missing; sequencing was by immunoSEQ multiplex PCR. The sample lists 20,000 to 25,000 clones; approximately 90% were seen once. The sequenced sample was CD8+ T cells from peripheral blood mononuclear cells, obtained in the second trimester of pregnancy. The chain is built from TRBV13 and TRBJ2-7; 9 bases fit TRBD1. The receptor was isolated from a female donor in good health, enrolled as a control in a pregnancy study. The CDR3 reads CASSLEGQGNYEQYF. DNA of the CDR3: TGTGCCAGCAGCTTAGAGGGACAGGGAAACTACGAGCAGTACTTC.